This T cell receptor (beta chain) was identified during a study of neurological immune-mediated disorders. V gave up 5 bases and J gave up 0 bases, with 10 bases separating them. The CDR3 runs 14 residues. Germline CDR1 is KGHSH and CDR2 is LQKENI. The study's findings and limits: Expansion of TCR clones was greatest in HTLV-1-associated myelopathy and smallest in multiple sclerosis, where it fell below that of healthy controls.

Template-switch 5'RACE cDNA synthesis added a 10-nucleotide unique molecular identifier. From 15-18 subjects, over 170 million TCR-beta sequences were obtained in each sequencing run. From the 5' RACE reads, TCRdb called clonotypes with MiXCR, one entry per CDR3 protein. The profile shows 57,000 or so distinct CDR3 sequences, roughly 10% of them singletons. This clonotype came up many times. The antigen is undetermined. Time point denoted: longitudinal time-point 2. The unsorted libraries were prepared from 2 million PBMCs (stored at -80 C). Specimen: PBMCs. This TCR derives from a man aged 30-40 years in good health. The chain joins TRBV18 to TRBJ1-2; TRBD1 is a possible D gene (6 bases). DNA for the CDR3: TGTGCCAGCTCAACGGACAGAGCTAACTATGGCTACACCTTC. This sequence encodes CASSTDRANYGYTF.